A selection of T cell receptor beta chains follows, all from one sample in a study of shared clonotypes between healthy human individuals. TCRdb's table, derived via immunoSEQ multiplex PCR, lists solely in-frame clones and lacks some. The sample contains over 2,000,000 clones, just under 95% of which appear only once. The sequencing input was naive CD8+ T cells from PBMCs. The receptors come from a young man in good health. Some clones in this sample may be carry-over from other donors' samples. CDR3s include the opening cysteine and the closing phenylalanine or tryptophan. Each record gives: clone size, D gene, V gene, J gene, CDR3 DNA, CDR3 protein. A D gene is named only where the DNA matches it firmly. Clone size appears in some rows only: once, few, many, or a class for an expanded clone.

>.|TRBD2|TRBV28|TRBJ2-1
TGTGCCAGCAGTTTCCTAGCGGCCTCCTACAATGAGCAGTTCTTC
CASSFLAASYNEQFF
>.|TRBD2|TRBV27|TRBJ2-3
TGTGCCAGCAGTTCCGCAGCGGGAGAATTTGCAGATACGCAGTATTTT
CASSSAAGEFADTQYF
>.|.|TRBV15|TRBJ1-2
TGTGCCACCAGCAGAGGACAGACCTTTAACTATGGCTACACCTTC
CATSRGQTFNYGYTF
>.|.|TRBV28|TRBJ2-7
TGTGCCAGCAGAACCCCAGAGGTCGGCGAGCAGTACTTC
CASRTPEVGEQYF
>.|TRBD2|TRBV27|TRBJ2-1
TGTGCCAGCAGTTTACCCTCGGTAGCGGGAGTTATCAATGAGCAGTTCTTC
CASSLPSVAGVINEQFF
>.|.|TRBV10-3|TRBJ1-4
TGTGCCACCCGCGGGGCTAATGAAAAACTGTTTTTT
CATRGANEKLFF
>.|.|TRBV11-2|TRBJ2-1
TGTGCCAGCAGCCCCCGGACGGGCCTCGGAAATGAGCAGTTCTTC
CASSPRTGLGNEQFF
>.|TRBD1|TRBV7-9|TRBJ2-6
TGTGCCAGCAGCTCCTCCCCGGGACAGAAATACTCTGGGGCCAACGTCCTGACTTTC
CASSSSPGQKYSGANVLTF
>.|.|TRBV5-1|TRBJ2-5
TGCGCCAGCAGCAGCTATGAGTATCAAGAGACCCAGTACTTC
CASSSYEYQETQYF
>.|TRBD2|TRBV28|TRBJ2-1
TGTGCCAGCAGTCCGAGTAGGACTAGCGGGAGCTCCTACAATGAGCAGTTCTTC
CASSPSRTSGSSYNEQFF
>once|.|TRBV6-1|TRBJ2-5
TGTGCCAGCACCCCCCGGGTTGGAGAGACCCAGTACTTC
CASTPRVGETQYF
>.|.|TRBV7-2|TRBJ2-2
TGTGCCAGCAGCTTTTGGGCCTCAAAAAGTGGCACCGGGGAGCTGTTTTTT
CASSFWASKSGTGELFF
>.|.|TRBV28|TRBJ2-5
TGTGCCAGCAGTATGCCTCGGACCACAATGTACTTC
CASSMPRTTMYF
>.|.|TRBV28|TRBJ2-7
TGTGCCAGCAGTTTATTGTCATACTACGAGCAGTACTTC
CASSLLSYYEQYF
>.|TRBD2|TRBV27|TRBJ2-3
TGTGCCAGCAGTAAACGGACTAGCGGGGTAGATACGCAGTATTTT
CASSKRTSGVDTQYF
>.|TRBD2|TRBV6-4|TRBJ2-1
TGTGCCAGCAGTGACCCATACACCGTTCGGACTAGCGGTTACAATGAGCAGTTCTTC
CASSDPYTVRTSGYNEQFF
>.|.|TRBV19|TRBJ2-4
TGTGCCAGTAGTATCGGAGTACTAGCCAAAAACATTCAGTACTTC
CASSIGVLAKNIQYF
>.|TRBD2|TRBV4-2|TRBJ2-1
TGTGCCAGCAGCACGACTAGCGGGAGGGCTGATGAGCAGTTCTTC
CASSTTSGRADEQFF
>.|TRBD1|TRBV27|TRBJ1-1
TGTGCCAGCAGTTTCCAGGGGGCGACGAACACTGAAGCTTTCTTT
CASSFQGATNTEAFF
>.|.|TRBV6-1|TRBJ2-1
TGTGCCAGCAGTGACCGGACGGGGCGGAATGAGCAGTTCTTC
CASSDRTGRNEQFF
>.|TRBD1|TRBV10-2|TRBJ1-3
TGCGCCAGCGCGGGACAGGGCTACGGAAACACCATATATTTT
CASAGQGYGNTIYF
>.|TRBD2|TRBV11-2|TRBJ2-7
TGTGCCAGCAGCACTAGCGGAAGCTCCTACGAGCAGTACTTC
CASSTSGSSYEQYF
>.|TRBD2|TRBV9|TRBJ2-5
TGTGCCAGCAGCGCCGAGGGGAGGGCCTCGGAGACCCAGTACTTC
CASSAEGRASETQYF
>.|.|TRBV4-2|TRBJ2-5
TGTGCCAGCAGCCATAAAGAGACCCAGTACTTC
CASSHKETQYF
>.|.|TRBV10-3|TRBJ2-1
TGTGCCATCAGTGAGTCCCTAGGACTCAATGAGCAGTTCTTC
CAISESLGLNEQFF
>.|TRBD1|TRBV18|TRBJ1-2
TGTGCCAGCTCGACTAACCAGGGGGCGTTCACCAAATATGGCTACACCTTC
CASSTNQGAFTKYGYTF
>.|.|TRBV27|TRBJ1-1
TGTGCCAGCAGTTTTAGACAGTACACTGAAGCTTTCTTT
CASSFRQYTEAFF
>.|.|TRBV5-1|TRBJ2-2
TGCGCCAGCAGCCCCGAAGACTCGCGACCGAACACCGGGGAGCTGTTTTTT
CASSPEDSRPNTGELFF
>.|.|TRBV19|TRBJ1-5
TGTGCCAGTAGTATAGAGGCCGGGGGCCAGCCCCAGCATTTT
CASSIEAGGQPQHF
>.|.|TRBV15|TRBJ1-5
TGTGCCACGAGTACTCAAAATCAGCCCCAGCATTTT
CATSTQNQPQHF
>.|TRBD1|TRBV7-8|TRBJ1-2
TGTGCCAGCAGCTTTACAGGGGGTGGGGATGGCTACACCTTC
CASSFTGGGDGYTF
>.|.|TRBV5-6|TRBJ2-3
TGTGCCAGCAGCTTGGTTGACAGTAGCACAGATACGCAGTATTTT
CASSLVDSSTDTQYF
>.|.|TRBV6-5|TRBJ1-1
TGTGCCAGCAGGGGTGGAACTGAAGCTTTCTTT
CASRGGTEAFF
>.|TRBD2|TRBV5-6|TRBJ2-1
TGTGCCAGCAGCCGCGGGGGGTCCTACAATGAGCAGTTCTTC
CASSRGGSYNEQFF
>.|.|TRBV27|TRBJ2-1
TGTGCCAGCAGTTTGACTTTTTACAATGAGCAGTTCTTC
CASSLTFYNEQFF
>.|TRBD1|TRBV7-6|TRBJ2-6
TGTGCCAGCAGCATTACTACAGGGGACTCTGGGGCCAACGTCCTGACTTTC
CASSITTGDSGANVLTF
>.|TRBD2|TRBV29-1|TRBJ2-3
TGCAGCGTAGCCGGGACTAGCACGTATGGCACAGATACGCAGTATTTT
CSVAGTSTYGTDTQYF
>.|.|TRBV28|TRBJ2-7
TGTGCCAGCAGTTTTAGGGGGGGACCACGGGACGAGCAGTACTTC
CASSFRGGPRDEQYF
>.|.|TRBV2|TRBJ1-1
TGTGCCAGCATCGGGGTCCCTGAAGCTTTCTTT
CASIGVPEAFF
>few|.|TRBV29-1|TRBJ1-1
TGCAGCGTTGTCGGGGGCGTCACTGAAGCTTTCTTT
CSVVGGVTEAFF
>.|TRBD1|TRBV28|TRBJ1-1
TGTGCCAGCGTGGGTATCAGGGGGCTGGGTGAAGCTTTCTTT
CASVGIRGLGEAFF
>once|TRBD1|TRBV4-1|TRBJ1-1
TGCGCCAGCAGCCAAGAGGGGACAGGGTTCACTGAAGCTTTCTTT
CASSQEGTGFTEAFF
>.|.|TRBV19|TRBJ1-5
TGTGCCAGTAGTACCCGGGAATTTATAGGGAGGGATCAGCCCCAGCATTTT
CASSTREFIGRDQPQHF
>once|.|TRBV5-6|TRBJ2-5
TGTGCCAGCAGCTTGACGGCCGGGGAGACCCAGTACTTC
CASSLTAGETQYF
>.|.|TRBV4-1|TRBJ1-2
TGCGCCAGCAGTGCGATGGGGGCTGCCACTGGCTACACCTTC
CASSAMGAATGYTF
>.|.|TRBV7-7|TRBJ2-7
TGTGCCAGCAGCTTAGGGGGCGGGATCATAAACCGTCCCTACGAGCAGTACTTC
CASSLGGGIINRPYEQYF
>once|TRBD1|TRBV2|TRBJ2-1
TGTGCCAGCAGTGGGTCGGGACAGGGCGGTGAGGAGCAGTTCTTC
CASSGSGQGGEEQFF